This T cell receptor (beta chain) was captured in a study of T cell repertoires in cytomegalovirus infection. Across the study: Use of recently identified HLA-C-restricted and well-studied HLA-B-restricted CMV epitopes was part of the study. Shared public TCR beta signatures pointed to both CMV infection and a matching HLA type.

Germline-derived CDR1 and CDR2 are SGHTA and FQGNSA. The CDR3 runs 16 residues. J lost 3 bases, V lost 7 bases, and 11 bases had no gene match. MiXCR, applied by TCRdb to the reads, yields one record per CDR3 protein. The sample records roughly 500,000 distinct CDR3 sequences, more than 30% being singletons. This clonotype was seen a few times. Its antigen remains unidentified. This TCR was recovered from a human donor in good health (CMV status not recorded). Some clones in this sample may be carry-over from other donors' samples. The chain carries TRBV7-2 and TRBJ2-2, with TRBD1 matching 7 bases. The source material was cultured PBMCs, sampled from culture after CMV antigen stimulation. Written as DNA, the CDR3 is TGTGCCAGCATCAAAGTAGGGGGCGCGGACACCGGGGAGCTGTTTTTT. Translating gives CASIKVGGADTGELFF.